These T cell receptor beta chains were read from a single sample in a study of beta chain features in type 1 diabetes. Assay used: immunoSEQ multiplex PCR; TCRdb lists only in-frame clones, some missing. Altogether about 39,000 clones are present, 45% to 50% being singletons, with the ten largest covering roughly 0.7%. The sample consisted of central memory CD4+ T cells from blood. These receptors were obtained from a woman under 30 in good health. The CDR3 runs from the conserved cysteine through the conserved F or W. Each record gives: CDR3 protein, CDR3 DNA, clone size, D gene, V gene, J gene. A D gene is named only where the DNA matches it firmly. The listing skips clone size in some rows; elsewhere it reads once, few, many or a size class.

CASSPYNTEAFF	TGTGCCAGCAGCCCGTATAACACTGAAGCTTTCTTT	NA	NA	TRBV7-2	TRBJ1-1
CASSWSVVGGSTDTQYF	TGCGCCAGCAGCTGGTCCGTTGTGGGGGGGTCCACAGATACGCAGTATTTT	once	TRBD2	TRBV5-1	TRBJ2-3
CASSYKTGVYEQYF	TGTGCCAGCAGCTATAAGACAGGGGTCTACGAGCAGTACTTC	NA	TRBD1	TRBV5-4	TRBJ2-7
CASSPIATGEQFF	TGTGCCAGCAGCCCCATCGCGACGGGTGAGCAGTTCTTC	NA	NA	TRBV11-3	TRBJ2-1
CASSYGRGGYEQYF	TGTGCCAGCAGTTACGGTAGAGGCGGTTACGAGCAGTACTTC	NA	NA	TRBV6-6	TRBJ2-7
CASSVTGRDTGELFF	TGTGCCAGCAGCGTCACTGGCCGGGACACCGGGGAGCTGTTTTTT	few	NA	TRBV9	TRBJ2-2
CASSVTPSSYEQYF	TGTGCCAGCAGCGTCACCCCTAGCTCCTACGAGCAGTACTTC	NA	NA	TRBV7-3	TRBJ2-7
CASGGAVDTQYF	TGTGCTAGTGGTGGGGCTGTAGATACGCAGTATTTT	once	NA	TRBV12-5	TRBJ2-3
CASGKTQPGGRATQYF	TGCGCCAGCGGAAAGACCCAACCCGGTGGGCGAGCTACGCAGTATTTT	NA	NA	TRBV5-1	TRBJ2-3
CASSRQGEEYEQYF	TGTGCCAGCAGTCGACAGGGGGAGGAGTACGAGCAGTACTTC	NA	TRBD1	TRBV27	TRBJ2-7
CASSQGTDGGGYTF	TGCGCCAGCAGCCAGGGGACCGACGGCGGGGGCTACACCTTC	NA	NA	TRBV5-1	TRBJ1-2
CASSPLLAAKNTEAFF	TGTGCCAGCAGCCCTCTCCTCGCAGCGAAGAACACTGAAGCTTTCTTT	few	NA	TRBV11-2	TRBJ1-1
CASSLQSQGNTGELFF	TGTGCCAGCAGCTTACAGTCGCAGGGCAACACCGGGGAGCTGTTTTTT	NA	NA	TRBV7-6	TRBJ2-2
CASSQDILAKNIQYF	TGTGCCAGCAGCCAAGACATTTTAGCCAAAAACATTCAGTACTTC	few	NA	TRBV4-2	TRBJ2-4
CASSLVFLVGRTNYGYTF	TGTGCCAGCAGCTTAGTATTTCTTGTGGGGAGGACTAACTATGGCTACACCTTC	once	NA	TRBV7-2	TRBJ1-2
CASSESPGYRHF	TGCGCCAGCAGTGAGTCGCCGGGTTATAGGCATTTT	few	NA	TRBV10-2	TRBJ1-5
CASSLSLAGTDTQYF	TGCGCCAGCAGTCTGTCCCTAGCGGGGACAGATACGCAGTATTTT	few	TRBD2	TRBV5-1	TRBJ2-3
CASSLVGDQPQHF	TGCGCCAGCAGCTTGGTAGGGGATCAGCCCCAGCATTTT	few	NA	TRBV5-1	TRBJ1-5
CAWGEGVYNEQFF	TGTGCCTGGGGGGAGGGGGTCTACAATGAGCAGTTCTTC	few	NA	TRBV30	TRBJ2-1
CAIRAFRGQDTQYF	TGTGCCATCAGAGCATTCAGGGGGCAAGATACGCAGTATTTT	NA	TRBD1	TRBV10-3	TRBJ2-3
CAWSVQGETQYF	TGTGCCTGGAGTGTACAGGGAGAGACCCAGTACTTC	NA	NA	TRBV30	TRBJ2-5
CASSLAGQPYGYTF	TGTGCCAGCAGCTTGGCAGGACAGCCGTATGGCTACACCTTC	few	NA	TRBV5-4	TRBJ1-2
CASSLVSGSEQYF	TGTGCCAGCAGCTTAGTTTCCGGGTCCGAGCAGTACTTC	few	NA	TRBV7-9	TRBJ2-7
CAARKGDEAFF	TGTGCCGCCCGGAAGGGGGATGAAGCTTTCTTT	NA	NA	TRBV10-3	TRBJ1-1
CASSYAVAEQYF	TGTGCCAGCAGCTACGCAGTAGCCGAGCAGTACTTC	NA	NA	TRBV7-9	TRBJ2-7
CASGSRTGQETQYF	TGTGCTAGTGGTTCGAGGACAGGGCAAGAGACCCAGTACTTC	NA	TRBD1	TRBV12-5	TRBJ2-5
CASSDSVDRRSSYEQYF	TGCGCCAGCAGTGACTCCGTGGACAGACGAAGCTCCTACGAGCAGTACTTC	NA	NA	TRBV10-2	TRBJ2-7